The rows below give T cell receptor beta chains drawn from one sample of a study of blood T cell repertoires in COVID-19. Repertoires were generated with immunoSEQ multiplex PCR, while TCRdb's copy carries only in-frame clones and drops some. The repertoire has about 82,000 clones, about 80% of them found once; the top ten carry 12%. The sample was peripheral blood. Receptors originate from a middle-aged woman with active or convalescent COVID-19. Each CDR3 is given with its conserved first and last residue. The order of the fields is clone size, J gene, D gene, V gene, CDR3 DNA, CDR3 protein. The D gene is left open where the match is weak. Clone size is not always given. Where it is, it says once, few, many or a class for expanded clones.

-	TRBJ2-7	TRBD1	TRBV5-6	TGTGCCAGCAGCTGGACAGGGAACGAGCAGTACTTC	CASSWTGNEQYF
-	TRBJ2-1	-	TRBV19	TGTGCCAGTAGTATGGGGGGGCTAGCGGCTTTGAGCTCCTACAATGAGCAGTTCTTC	CASSMGGLAALSSYNEQFF
-	TRBJ1-4	TRBD1	TRBV27	TGTGCCAGCACCCCGACAGGGGGCCCTAATGAAAAACTGTTTTTT	CASTPTGGPNEKLFF
-	TRBJ2-2	-	TRBV19	TGTGCCACCTCGCAGGGCGGCTACACCGGGGAGCTGTTTTTT	CATSQGGYTGELFF
once	TRBJ1-1	-	TRBV5-6	TGTGCCAGCAGCTTAATGCAGGGCACTGAAGCTTTCTTT	CASSLMQGTEAFF
-	TRBJ2-5	-	TRBV15	TGTGCCACCAGCAGAGATCCGGGTGAGACCCAGTACTTC	CATSRDPGETQYF
-	TRBJ2-5	TRBD1	TRBV6-6	TGTGCCAGCAGCCCCTGGGTGACAGGGGGAGAGACCCAGTACTTC	CASSPWVTGGETQYF
-	TRBJ2-2	-	TRBV12-5	TGTGCTAGTGGTTTTGGTGGGGGCTACACCGGGGAGCTGTTTTTT	CASGFGGGYTGELFF
-	TRBJ2-7	-	TRBV21-1	TGTGCCAGCAGCAAGGCGGCGCGGCGCTACGAGCAGTACTTC	CASSKAARRYEQYF
-	TRBJ2-1	TRBD2	TRBV29-1	TGCAGCGCCCGGACTAGCGGTTACAATGAGCAGTTCTTC	CSARTSGYNEQFF
-	TRBJ1-1	TRBD1	TRBV2	TGTGCCAGCAGACGACAGGGGGTGAACACTGAAGCTTTCTTT	CASRRQGVNTEAFF
-	TRBJ2-5	-	TRBV5-4	TGTGCCAGCAGCAGCTCAACGGAGACCCAGTACTTC	CASSSSTETQYF
once	TRBJ2-5	TRBD1	TRBV6-2/TRBV6-3	TGTGCCAGCAGTCGACAGGGGGGACGAGAGACCCAGTACTTC	CASSRQGGRETQYF
-	TRBJ2-7	-	TRBV28	TGTGCCAGCTCCGTGGGGGGGCAGGGCACCTACGAGCAGTACTTC	CASSVGGQGTYEQYF
-	TRBJ2-1	TRBD2	TRBV5-3	TGTGCCAGAAGCGCCCGGCGGACTAGCGGGAGGAGTGACAATGAGCAGTTCTTC	CARSARRTSGRSDNEQFF
-	TRBJ1-4	TRBD1	TRBV28	TGTGCCAGCAGTAGGGGGACAGCGGTATATGAAAAACTGTTTTTT	CASSRGTAVYEKLFF
-	TRBJ1-1	TRBD1	TRBV18	TGTGCCAGCTCGTTACAGGGGGATGTGGCTGAAGCTTTCTTT	CASSLQGDVAEAFF
-	TRBJ2-7	TRBD1	TRBV7-9	TGTGCCAGCAGCCCAGGGACAGGGGCCTACGAGCAGTACTTC	CASSPGTGAYEQYF
-	TRBJ1-2	-	TRBV7-3	TGTGCCAGCAGCCCAAATTGTAGGTCTAGCAGGAACTATGGCTACACCTTC	CASSPNCRSSRNYGYTF
-	TRBJ1-3	-	TRBV9	TGTGCCAGCAGCGTGGCAGGGTACTCTGGAAACACCATATATTTT	CASSVAGYSGNTIYF
-	TRBJ1-1	-	TRBV9	TGTGCCAGCAGCGCCGACGGGGGTGAAGCTTTCTTT	CASSADGGEAFF
-	TRBJ1-6	-	TRBV7-9	TGTGCCTTTCAGACTCTCTCCTATAATTCACCCCTCCACTTT	CAFQTLSYNSPLHF
-	TRBJ1-3	TRBD1	TRBV15	TGTGCCACCAGCAGAGATTGGACAGGGGCTGGAAACACCATATATTTT	CATSRDWTGAGNTIYF
-	TRBJ1-6	TRBD1	TRBV28	TGTGCCAGCAGGTTAAGGACAGGCGATAATTCACCCCTCCACTTT	CASRLRTGDNSPLHF
few	TRBJ1-3	-	TRBV7-3	TGTGCCAGCAGCTCTACAGTGGGAAACACCATATATTTT	CASSSTVGNTIYF
-	TRBJ2-7	TRBD1	TRBV2	TGTGCCAGCAGGGGACAGGGGTGGTACGAGCAGTACTTC	CASRGQGWYEQYF
-	TRBJ1-5	TRBD1	TRBV30	TGTGCCTGGAGTCGGGGACAGTTGGATCAGCCCCAGCATTTT	CAWSRGQLDQPQHF